The clone carrying this T cell receptor (beta chain) was recorded a few times. The antigen is unknown. The source of the sample is a study of response to subunit inactivated influenza vaccine. Trimming removed 1 base from V and 3 bases from J; junction bases left unmatched: 8. CDR3 length: 16 amino acids. Germline V gives CDR1 DFQATT, CDR2 SNEGSKA (reference sequence). General study points: Authors suggested few new T cells are recruited by each seasonal influenza vaccination.

TCRdb itself ran the RT-PCR reads through MiXCR, one entry per CDR3 protein. The table records about 530,000 distinct CDR3 sequences, over 10% of them present only once. The sequence was collected from a man in his fifties who received an inactivated influenza vaccine. The chain employs TRBV20-1 and TRBJ1-4; 7 bases line up with TRBD1. Specimen: PBMCs from blood, collected roughly 47 days after vaccination. The CDR3 sequence is CSARADRASANEKLFF. The DNA of the CDR3 is TGCAGTGCTAGAGCCGACAGGGCATCGGCTAATGAAAAACTGTTTTTT.